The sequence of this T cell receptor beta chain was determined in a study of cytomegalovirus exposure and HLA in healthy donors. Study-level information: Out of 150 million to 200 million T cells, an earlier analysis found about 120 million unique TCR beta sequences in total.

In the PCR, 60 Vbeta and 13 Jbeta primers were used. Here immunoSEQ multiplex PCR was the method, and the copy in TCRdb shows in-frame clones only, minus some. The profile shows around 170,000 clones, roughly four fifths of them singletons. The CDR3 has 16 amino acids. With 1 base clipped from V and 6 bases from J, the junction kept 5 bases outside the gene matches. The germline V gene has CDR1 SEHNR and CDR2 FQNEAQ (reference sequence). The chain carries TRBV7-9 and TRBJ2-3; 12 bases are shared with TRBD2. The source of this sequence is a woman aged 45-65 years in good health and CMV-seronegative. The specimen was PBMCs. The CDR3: CASSLGLAGDADTQYF. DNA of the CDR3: TGTGCCAGCAGCTTAGGACTAGCGGGGGACGCTGATACGCAGTATTTT. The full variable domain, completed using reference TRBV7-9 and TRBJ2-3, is DTGVSQNPRHKITKRGQNVTFRCDPISEHNRLYWYRQTLGQGPEFLTYFQNEAQLEKSRLLSDRFSAERPKGSFSTLEIQRTEQGDSAMYLCASSLGLAGDADTQYFGPGTRLTVL.